The clone carrying this T cell receptor (beta chain) was recorded once. The V and J ends lost 4 bases and 3 bases respectively, with 10 bases between them. Per the germline V gene, CDR1 is MDHEN and CDR2 is SYDVKM. This CDR3 has 15 amino acids. Using immunoSEQ multiplex PCR, the repertoire was profiled, and TCRdb retains in-frame clones only, with some absent. The table lists 45,000 to 50,000 clones, roughly 88% of them singletons. This sample was included in a study of PD-L1 blockade in urothelial cancer. This rearrangement joins TRBV28 to TRBJ2-6, with D tentatively TRBD1 (5 bases). The material was PBMCs, obtained around atezolizumab (anti-PD-L1) treatment. The sequence was collected from a man older than 75 with urothelial cancer. For the CDR3, the DNA is TGTGCCAGCAGTTCAGCAGGGAATGGGGCCAACGTCCTGACTTTC. This sequence encodes CASSSAGNGANVLTF.